These T cell receptor beta chains were read from a single sample in a study of T-cell reconstitution after alpha-beta-depleted transplantation in children. TCRdb reanalysed the PCR reads using MiXCR and keeps one entry per CDR3 protein. The repertoire consists of 300,000 or so distinct CDR3 sequences, with about a quarter occurring once and the leading ten covering 9.5% to 12%. Sequences were derived from PBMCs, mostly from graft donor cells, sampled 180 days after TCRalphabeta/CD19-depleted stem cell transplant. Receptors were obtained from a male patient between 10 and 17 years old who had a stem cell transplant for acute lymphoblastic leukemia, so the T cells may come from the graft donor. CDR3s include the opening cysteine and the closing phenylalanine or tryptophan. Each record gives: J gene, D gene, clone size, CDR3 length, V gene, CDR3 protein, CDR3 DNA. A D gene is named only where the DNA matches it firmly. Some rows have no size entry. The others give once, few or many, or a class for an expanded clone.

j_gene: TRBJ2-5; d_gene: -; abundance: -; len: 12; v_gene: TRBV29-1; CDR3aa: CSGLTRMETQYF; CDR3nt: TGCAGCGGCCTGACAAGGATGGAGACCCAGTACTTC
j_gene: TRBJ1-4; d_gene: -; abundance: -; len: 15; v_gene: TRBV12-3/TRBV12-4; CDR3aa: CASSLFRGMDEKLFF; CDR3nt: TGTGCCAGCAGTTTATTCCGGGGGATGGATGAAAAACTGTTTTTT
j_gene: TRBJ2-5; d_gene: -; abundance: once; len: 15; v_gene: TRBV18; CDR3aa: CASSPGPNLGETQYF; CDR3nt: TGTGCCAGCTCACCGGGACCGAATCTTGGGGAGACCCAGTACTTC
j_gene: TRBJ1-3; d_gene: -; abundance: -; len: 16; v_gene: TRBV5-1; CDR3aa: CASSPRGYSSGNTIYF; CDR3nt: TGCGCCAGCAGCCCCCGGGGTTACTCCTCTGGAAACACCATATATTTT
j_gene: TRBJ2-6; d_gene: -; abundance: -; len: 15; v_gene: TRBV28; CDR3aa: CASRTRDIAANVLTF; CDR3nt: TGTGCCAGCAGGACTCGGGACATAGCTGCCAACGTCCTGACTTTC
j_gene: TRBJ2-3; d_gene: TRBD1; abundance: -; len: 14; v_gene: TRBV10-3; CDR3aa: CAISRQGARDTQYF; CDR3nt: TGTGCCATCAGCCGACAGGGCGCACGGGATACGCAGTATTTT
j_gene: TRBJ2-2; d_gene: -; abundance: few; len: 14; v_gene: TRBV29-1; CDR3aa: CSVYDGEGFRELFF; CDR3nt: TGCAGCGTTTACGACGGGGAAGGCTTCCGGGAGCTGTTTTTT
j_gene: TRBJ1-1; d_gene: -; abundance: -; len: 15; v_gene: TRBV4-1; CDR3aa: CASSAGDWSDTEAFF; CDR3nt: TGCGCCAGCAGCGCCGGGGATTGGTCGGACACTGAAGCTTTCTTT
j_gene: TRBJ2-7; d_gene: TRBD1; abundance: -; len: 15; v_gene: TRBV10-3; CDR3aa: CAISLGQEDLYEQYF; CDR3nt: TGTGCCATCAGTTTGGGACAGGAGGACCTCTACGAGCAGTACTTC
j_gene: TRBJ2-1; d_gene: TRBD2; abundance: -; len: 17; v_gene: TRBV9; CDR3aa: CASSAGGGTSGRDEQFF; CDR3nt: TGTGCCAGCAGCGCCGGGGGAGGGACTAGCGGGAGAGATGAGCAGTTCTTC
j_gene: TRBJ2-7; d_gene: TRBD1; abundance: -; len: 15; v_gene: TRBV5-1; CDR3aa: CASSSPDRGFYEQYF; CDR3nt: TGCGCCAGCAGCTCCCCGGACAGGGGGTTCTACGAGCAGTACTTC
j_gene: TRBJ2-3; d_gene: TRBD2; abundance: -; len: 17; v_gene: TRBV7-8; CDR3aa: CASSPLGLAGEVDTQYF; CDR3nt: TGTGCCAGCAGCCCACTAGGACTAGCGGGAGAGGTAGATACGCAGTATTTT
j_gene: TRBJ2-4; d_gene: -; abundance: -; len: 18; v_gene: TRBV6-5; CDR3aa: CASSYSYEPTRDKNIQYF; CDR3nt: TGTGCCAGCAGTTACTCGTACGAGCCTACCCGGGACAAAAACATTCAGTACTTC
j_gene: TRBJ1-5; d_gene: -; abundance: -; len: 16; v_gene: TRBV13; CDR3aa: CASSLGPIHSNQPQHF; CDR3nt: TGTGCCAGCAGCTTAGGCCCCATTCATAGCAATCAGCCCCAGCATTTT
j_gene: TRBJ2-1; d_gene: TRBD2; abundance: once; len: 16; v_gene: TRBV4-1; CDR3aa: CASSQETSGGTYEQFF; CDR3nt: TGCGCCAGCAGCCAAGAAACTAGCGGGGGCACCTACGAGCAGTTCTTC
j_gene: TRBJ1-4; d_gene: -; abundance: -; len: 14; v_gene: TRBV5-1; CDR3aa: CASSADNENEKLFF; CDR3nt: TGCGCCAGCAGCGCGGACAATGAGAATGAAAAACTGTTTTTT
j_gene: TRBJ2-5; d_gene: -; abundance: -; len: 13; v_gene: TRBV4-1; CDR3aa: CASSQEVPGTQYF; CDR3nt: TGCGCCAGCAGCCAAGAAGTCCCCGGGACCCAGTACTTC
j_gene: TRBJ2-1; d_gene: TRBD2; abundance: -; len: 14; v_gene: TRBV20-1; CDR3aa: CSAQRGHSYNEQFF; CDR3nt: TGCAGTGCTCAGCGGGGCCACTCCTACAATGAGCAGTTCTTC
j_gene: TRBJ1-2; d_gene: -; abundance: few; len: 14; v_gene: TRBV29-1; CDR3aa: CSVDPRDSRHGYTF; CDR3nt: TGCAGCGTTGATCCCAGGGATTCGAGACATGGCTACACCTTC
j_gene: TRBJ1-2; d_gene: TRBD1; abundance: -; len: 14; v_gene: TRBV5-4; CDR3aa: CASSLGGQINGYTF; CDR3nt: TGTGCCAGCAGCCTCGGGGGACAGATCAATGGCTACACCTTC
j_gene: TRBJ2-3; d_gene: -; abundance: few; len: 18; v_gene: TRBV11-1; CDR3aa: CASSLLGGPASSTDTQYF; CDR3nt: TGTGCCAGCAGCTTGCTAGGAGGGCCCGCGTCTAGCACAGATACGCAGTATTTT
j_gene: TRBJ2-5; d_gene: TRBD1; abundance: once; len: 14; v_gene: TRBV7-6; CDR3aa: CASSSVNRGETQYF; CDR3nt: TGTGCCAGCAGCTCGGTCAACAGGGGTGAGACCCAGTACTTC
j_gene: TRBJ2-2; d_gene: -; abundance: -; len: 15; v_gene: TRBV7-9; CDR3aa: CASSLGWAARPELFF; CDR3nt: TGTGCCAGCAGCTTAGGGTGGGCTGCTCGCCCGGAGCTGTTTTTT
j_gene: TRBJ2-1; d_gene: -; abundance: -; len: 11; v_gene: TRBV10-3; CDR3aa: CAIRPNNEQFF; CDR3nt: TGTGCCATCAGACCCAACAATGAGCAGTTCTTC
j_gene: TRBJ2-1; d_gene: -; abundance: -; len: 14; v_gene: TRBV12-3/TRBV12-4; CDR3aa: CASRLPGVPNEQFF; CDR3nt: TGTGCCAGCAGGCTTCCGGGAGTCCCCAATGAGCAGTTCTTC
j_gene: TRBJ2-1; d_gene: -; abundance: few; len: 15; v_gene: TRBV27; CDR3aa: CASRSTGRGRDEQFF; CDR3nt: TGTGCCAGCAGGTCGACAGGGAGGGGAAGAGATGAGCAGTTCTTC
j_gene: TRBJ1-1; d_gene: -; abundance: -; len: 11; v_gene: TRBV20-1; CDR3aa: CSATENTEAFF; CDR3nt: TGCAGTGCTACAGAGAACACTGAAGCTTTCTTT